A single sample gave rise to the 14 T cell receptor beta chains below, sequenced in a study of OX40 agonist ivuxolimab in advanced cancers. Produced via immunoSEQ multiplex PCR; TCRdb's table is partial and in-frame only. The sample gives some 30,000 clones, about 83% of which show up once; about 34% is in the top ten. This specimen consisted of CD4+ or CD8+ T cells sorted from blood, obtained in a trial of the OX40 agonist ivuxolimab. The receptor set was obtained from an adult with an advanced solid tumor such as melanoma, head and neck, liver or kidney cancer.

This rearrangement joins TRBV28 to TRBJ2-3; D not resolved. CDR1 and CDR2 from the germline V gene are MDHEN and SYDVKM. The CDR3 length is 13 residues. The V end lost 2 bases, the J end lost 10 bases, and 13 bases lay between the germline ends. CDR3 sequence reads: CASSLPPPRPQYF. In nucleotides, the CDR3 is TGTGCCAGCAGTTTACCCCCTCCCCGACCGCAGTATTTT. Full variable domain (missing parts from reference TRBV28 and TRBJ2-3): DVKVTQSSRYLVKRTGEKVFLECVQDMDHENMFWYRQDPGLGLRLIYFSYDVKMKEKGDIPEGYSVSREKKERFSLILESASTNQTSMYLCASSLPPPRPQYFGPGTRLTVL.

This clone was seen just once. This chain uses TRBV4-1 with TRBJ2-7; 9 bases agree with TRBD1. Germline V gene sequence: CDR1 MGHRA, CDR2 YSYEKL. With V trimmed by 0 bases and J by 5 bases, 8 bases remained unmatched. The CDR3 is made up of 16 amino acids. CDR3 DNA sequence: TGCGCCAGCAGCCAAGAGAGGCGGGACAGGGAGCACGAGCAGTACTTC. It codes for CASSQERRDREHEQYF.

V is TRBV9 and J is TRBJ2-3; D remains ambiguous. Trimming shortened V by 3 bases and J by 2 bases, and 13 bases separated the two germline ends. The CDR3 has 15 amino acids. Per the germline V gene, CDR1 is SGDLS and CDR2 is YYNGEE. CDR3 protein: CASSAYGPDTDTQYF. In DNA form, the CDR3 reads TGTGCCAGCAGCGCGTACGGACCGGACACAGATACGCAGTATTTT.

The chain links TRBV7-3 to TRBJ2-3, with D perhaps being TRBD1 or TRBD2 (5 bases each). The CDR3 has 16 amino acids. Germline CDR1 and CDR2: SGHTA and FQGTGA. V lost 5 bases and J 0 bases, leaving 15 bases between the germline ends. The CDR3 DNA sequence: TGTGCCAGCAGCAATCGGGGCATTTTCAGCACAGATACGCAGTATTTT. Protein sequence: CASSNRGIFSTDTQYF.

The V call is TRBV5-8, the J call TRBJ1-1; D is undetermined. Looked up from germline, CDR1 is SGHTS and CDR2 is YDEGEE. The V end was cut by 0 bases, the J end by 10 bases, with 10 bases between. There are 12 residues in the CDR3. The chain's CDR3 is CASSLAGMGAFF. The CDR3 coding sequence is TGTGCCAGCAGCTTGGCGGGGATGGGAGCTTTCTTT.

The J gene is TRBJ1-1, the V gene TRBV27; weak D call: TRBD1 (5 bases). This CDR3 has 15 residues. Trimming left V 6 bases short and J 1 base short, with 15 bases between. Germline CDR1 MNHEY, CDR2 SMNVEV (reference sequence). CDR3: CASSHLDTGNTEAFF. CDR3 nucleotide sequence: TGTGCCAGCAGCCATCTTGACACAGGGAACACTGAAGCTTTCTTT.

V gene TRBV11-3 combines with J gene TRBJ2-3, with 9 bases matching TRBD2. This CDR3 has 20 amino acids. CDR1 SGHNT and CDR2 YENEEA come from the germline V gene. The junction had 15 bases not matched to a gene; V was cut back by 2 bases and J by 0 bases. The CDR3 DNA reads TGTGCCAGCAGCTTACGCTCTAGCGGGGATCGAAATCCTAGCACAGATACGCAGTATTTT. Its translation: CASSLRSSGDRNPSTDTQYF.

J is TRBJ2-5 and V is TRBV27; D tentatively reads TRBD1 or TRBD2 (5 bases each). CDR1 and CDR2 from the germline V gene are MNHEY and SMNVEV (reference sequence). The CDR3 covers 14 residues. V lost 6 bases and J lost 4, with 15 bases in between. The CDR3 spells CASSRVGVGETQYF. The CDR3 DNA is TGTGCCAGCAGCCGGGTGGGGGTAGGAGAGACCCAGTACTTC.

The chain carries TRBV28 and TRBJ2-2; TRBD2 aligns across 8 bases. The CDR3 extends over 13 amino acids. CDR1 is MDHEN and CDR2 is SYDVKM in the germline V gene. V lost 6 bases to trimming and J lost 6 bases; unmatched junction nucleotides: 3. The CDR3 loop reads CASRVSGAGELFF. DNA for the CDR3: TGTGCCAGCAGGGTTAGCGGGGCCGGGGAGCTGTTTTTT.

The chain uses TRBV7-9 and TRBJ2-7; the match to TRBD1 covers 12 bases. Germline lookup yields CDR1 SEHNR and CDR2 FQNEAQ (reference sequence). J was trimmed by 3 bases and V by 4 bases; bases with no gene match: 10. CDR3 length equals 17 residues. The CDR3 bases are TGTGCCAGCAGCTCATCAAGAAGGGACAGGGGGCACTACGAGCAGTACTTC. This encodes CASSSSRRDRGHYEQYF.

V gene TRBV13 combines with J gene TRBJ1-4, with D possibly TRBD1 on 6 matching bases. CDR1 PRHDT and CDR2 FYEKMQ come from the germline V gene (reference sequence). The CDR3 is made up of 16 amino acids. V was trimmed by 6 bases and J by 6 bases, leaving 20 bases between them. The CDR3 DNA sequence: TGTGCCAGCAGGACACGGGGGGGGCGTGCGGATGAAAAACTGTTTTTT. Amino acid sequence: CASRTRGGRADEKLFF.

The rearrangement joins TRBV13 to TRBJ2-7; the D gene is possibly TRBD1 (6 bases). The V gene's germline CDR1 is PRHDT and CDR2 FYEKMQ (reference sequence). Trimming shortened V by 4 bases and J by 5 bases, and 15 bases separated the two germline ends. This CDR3 is built from 14 residues. The CDR3: CASSSPGGLDEQYF. The DNA of the CDR3 is TGTGCCAGCAGCTCCCCTGGGGGCTTGGACGAGCAGTACTTC.

The chain links TRBV19 to TRBJ1-2; D is uncertain. Trimming took off 3 bases at V and 4 bases at J, with 12 bases between the two ends. The CDR3 is made up of 14 amino acids. CDR1 LNHDA and CDR2 SQIVND come from the germline V gene (reference sequence). The CDR3 is CASSIATGFYGYTF. CDR3 DNA sequence: TGTGCCAGTAGTATCGCGACGGGGTTCTATGGCTACACCTTC.

The genes are TRBV7-2 and TRBJ2-2; D ambiguous. This CDR3 is built from 14 residues. Trimming pared 0 bases from V and 3 bases from J, leaving 5 bases between. Per the germline V gene, CDR1 is SGHTA and CDR2 is FQGNSA. The CDR3 spells CASSLAGYTGELFF. For the CDR3, the DNA is TGTGCCAGCAGCTTAGCGGGGTACACCGGGGAGCTGTTTTTT.